This TCR beta chain originates from a study of healthy donors' naive CD4 and CD8 T cells. This CDR3 spans 17 amino acids. Germline assignment: CDR1 SGHDT and CDR2 YYEEEE. V was pared by 4 bases and J by 2 bases, with 20 bases between. The study, taken as a whole, reports: Alpha and beta chains were sequenced in bulk without pairing. Positive CDR3 charge linked to CD4+ cells, negative to CD8+ cells.

A linear amplification protocol produced the TCR libraries from roughly 0.5 ug of total RNA. TCRdb passed the reads through MiXCR, listing each CDR3 protein once. The sample holds about 200,000 distinct CDR3 sequences, under 85% seen once. Remarks on this clonotype: Its antigen is undetermined.

Sequenced: naive CD4+ and CD8+ T cells sorted from blood, pooled from several donors. The TCR sequence derives from a pool of human donors in good health; the sample pools cells from several healthy donors. The V and J genes are TRBV5-6 and TRBJ2-3; possibly TRBD1 for D (6 bases). CDR3 DNA sequence: TGTGCCAGCAGCAGAAAGGACAGACGCTATTCCACAGATACGCAGTATTTT. This encodes CASSRKDRRYSTDTQYF.